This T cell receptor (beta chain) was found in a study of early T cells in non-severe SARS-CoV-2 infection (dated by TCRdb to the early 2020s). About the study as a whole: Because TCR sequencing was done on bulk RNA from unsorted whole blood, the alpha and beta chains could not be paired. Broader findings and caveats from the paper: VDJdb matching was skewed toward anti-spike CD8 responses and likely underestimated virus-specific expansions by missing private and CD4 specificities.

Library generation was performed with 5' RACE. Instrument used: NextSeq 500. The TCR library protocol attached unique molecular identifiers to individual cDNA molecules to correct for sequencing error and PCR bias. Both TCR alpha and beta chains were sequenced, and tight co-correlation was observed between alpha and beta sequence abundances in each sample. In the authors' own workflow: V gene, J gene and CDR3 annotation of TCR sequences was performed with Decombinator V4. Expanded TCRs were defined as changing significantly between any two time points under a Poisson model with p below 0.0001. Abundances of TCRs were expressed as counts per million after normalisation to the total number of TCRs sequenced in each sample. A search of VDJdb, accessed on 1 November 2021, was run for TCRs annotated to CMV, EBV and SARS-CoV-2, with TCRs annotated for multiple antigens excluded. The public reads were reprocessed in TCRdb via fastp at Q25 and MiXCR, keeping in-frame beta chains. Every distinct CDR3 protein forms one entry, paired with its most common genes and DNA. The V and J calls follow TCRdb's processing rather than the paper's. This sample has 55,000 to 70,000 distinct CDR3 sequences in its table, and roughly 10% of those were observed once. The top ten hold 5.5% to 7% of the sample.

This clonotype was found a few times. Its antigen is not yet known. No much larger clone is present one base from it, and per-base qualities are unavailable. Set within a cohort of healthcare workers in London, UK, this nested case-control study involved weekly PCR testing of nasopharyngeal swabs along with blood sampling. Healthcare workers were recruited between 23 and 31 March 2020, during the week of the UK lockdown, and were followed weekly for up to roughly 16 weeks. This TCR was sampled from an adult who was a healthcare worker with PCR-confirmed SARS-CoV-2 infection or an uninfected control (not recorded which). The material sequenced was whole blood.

CDR3 reads: CASSLVTGPTNYGYTF. The DNA reads as follows: TGTGCCAGCAGCTTAGTGACAGGTCCGACTAACTATGGCTACACCTTC. The rearranged segments are TRBV11-2 and TRBJ1-2; the D segment could be TRBD1, given 6 matching bases. The CDR3 spans 16 residues, from the cysteine through the phenylalanine. Just the 48-base CDR3 DNA is kept, in frame starting at base 1. From the germline V gene, CDR1 is SGHAT and CDR2 is FQNNGV. V is pared back by 1 base and J by 0 bases, with 12 bases lying between the germline termini.